This T cell receptor (beta chain) was captured by sequencing in a study of cytomegalovirus exposure and HLA in healthy donors. Germline V gene sequence: CDR1 SGHAT, CDR2 FQNNGV. The CDR3 is made up of 16 amino acids. Trimming removed 1 base from V and 0 bases from J, with 10 bases in between. Worth noting for this clone: Antigen specificity is unknown.

Study results and caveats: Exclusion as indistinguishable affected some V segments, including TRBV6-2 and TRBV6-3. One variant, a missense change in DCLRE1C, was linked in a later analysis to TCR beta V- and J-gene trimming. In an earlier analysis, in 620 or so donors, most V segments appeared productive either ~90% or ~30% of the time.

The primer mix had 60 Vbeta and 13 Jbeta primers. Only in-frame clones appear in the TCRdb table, and some are missing; sequencing was by immunoSEQ multiplex PCR. The table shows 140,000 or so clones, with around 72% occurring only once. Sequences were obtained from PBMCs. The gene calls are TRBV11-2 and TRBJ2-1; D not certain. The receptor's source is a man aged 40-49 years in good health and CMV-seronegative. CDR3 protein: CASSLVIFSSYNEQFF. CDR3 in DNA: TGTGCCAGCAGCTTAGTAATCTTCAGCTCCTACAATGAGCAGTTCTTC.